These 32 T cell receptor beta chains originate from one sample sequenced in a study of cytomegalovirus exposure and HLA in healthy donors. Primers for the PCR totalled 60 Vbeta and 13 Jbeta. Sequencing was performed with immunoSEQ multiplex PCR; in TCRdb, only in-frame clones are kept and a portion is missing. The table shows 110,000 or so clones, with 70% to 85% occurring only once. Sequencing used PBMCs. These receptors came from a woman aged 18-29 years in good health and CMV-seronegative.

This clone was seen a few times. The J gene is TRBJ2-3, the V gene TRBV5-1, with 11 positions matching TRBD1. CDR1 SGHRS and CDR2 YFSETQ come from the germline V gene. The CDR3 has 14 amino acids. V was clipped by 3 bases and J by 4 bases; unmatched bases: 1. CDR3 in DNA: TGCGCCAGCAGCTGGGGACAGGGGGCAGATACGCAGTATTTT. Protein: CASSWGQGADTQYF. The full variable domain, with the rest looked up from reference TRBV5-1 and TRBJ2-3, is KAGVTQTPRYLIKTRGQQVTLSCSPISGHRSVSWYQQTPGQGLQFLFEYFSETQRNKGNFPGRFSGRQFSNSRSEMNVSTLELGDSALYLCASSWGQGADTQYFGPGTRLTVL.

The table lists this clone with a few counts. The J gene is TRBJ1-1, the V gene TRBV28, with D uncertain. The length of the CDR3 is 15 residues. Trimming pared 5 bases from V and 4 bases from J, leaving 17 bases between. The germline gives CDR1 MDHEN, CDR2 SYDVKM. DNA of the CDR3: TGTGCCAGCAGTATCCCGGGATCGGTGGCCACTGAAGCTTTCTTT. Protein sequence: CASSIPGSVATEAFF.

The rearrangement joins TRBV7-9 to TRBJ1-3; 8 bases agree with TRBD1. The V segment lost 1 base and the J segment 2 bases; nucleotides outside the gene matches: 1. CDR1 is SEHNR and CDR2 is FQNEAQ in the germline V gene (reference sequence). The CDR3 extends over 15 amino acids. CDR3: CASSLGDRTGNTIYF. The CDR3, as DNA: TGTGCCAGCAGCTTAGGGGACAGGACTGGAAACACCATATATTTT.

V usage is TRBV11-2 and J usage is TRBJ2-2; D not resolved. Germline V gene sequence: CDR1 SGHAT, CDR2 FQNNGV. The V and J ends lost 3 bases and 3 bases respectively, with 8 bases between them. The CDR3 is 14 amino acids. DNA for the CDR3: TGTGCCAGCAGCTTCAGTCGGGACACCGGGGAGCTGTTTTTT. Translation: CASSFSRDTGELFF.

The chain combines TRBV15 with TRBJ2-1; 8 bases fit TRBD1. CDR3 length: 16 amino acids. V lost 2 bases to trimming and J lost 5 bases; unmatched junction nucleotides: 8. Germline CDR1 and CDR2: LNHNV and YYDKDF (reference sequence). The CDR3 region is CATSRPDRAVHNEQFF. The CDR3 DNA reads TGTGCCACCAGCAGACCGGACAGGGCGGTCCACAATGAGCAGTTCTTC.

This sequence joins TRBV28 and TRBJ2-3; 10 nucleotides line up with TRBD1. Germline values: CDR1 MDHEN, CDR2 SYDVKM. The CDR3 length is 12 residues. Unmatched junction bases numbered 5, after V lost 8 bases and J lost 9 bases. Here the CDR3 reads CASQEGQGTQYF. For the CDR3, the DNA is TGTGCCAGCCAGGAGGGACAGGGGACGCAGTATTTT.

The chain has TRBV5-6 and TRBJ1-2, with D possibly matching TRBD1 (5 bases). The V end lost 0 bases, the J end lost 6 bases, and 9 bases lay between the germline ends. Germline assignment: CDR1 SGHDT and CDR2 YYEEEE. This CDR3 has 13 amino acids. CDR3 in DNA: TGTGCCAGCAGCTTGGCCGGACACGATGGCTACACCTTC. This encodes CASSLAGHDGYTF.

The V and J genes are TRBV11-3 and TRBJ1-2; D gene unclear. CDR3 length equals 13 residues. V was pared by 1 base and J by 7 bases, with 10 bases between. Germline CDR1 SGHNT, CDR2 YENEEA. The CDR3 DNA is TGTGCCAGCAGCTTAGGAGGGATGGGTGGCTACACCTTC. Protein: CASSLGGMGGYTF.

This rearrangement joins TRBV4-2 to TRBJ1-5; 7 nucleotides match TRBD1. Germline V CDR1 and CDR2: LGHNA, YNFKEQ. J gave up 5 bases and V 4 bases, and 5 bases lay outside the gene matches. CDR3 length: 14 amino acids. DNA for the CDR3: TGTGCCAGCAGCCCCCTGCAGGGGGATCAGCCCCAGCATTTT. This translates into CASSPLQGDQPQHF.

The chain recombines TRBV7-7 with TRBJ2-5, with D unresolved. V was cut by 4 bases and J by 5 bases, with 17 bases left in between. The CDR3 is 15 amino acids. The germline CDR1 and CDR2 sequences are SSHAT and FNYEAQ (reference sequence). CDR3 nucleotide sequence: TGTGCCAGCAGCTCGATAAGTGGGCTTCAGGAGACCCAGTACTTC. Encoded protein: CASSSISGLQETQYF. Supplemented by reference TRBV7-7 and TRBJ2-5, the full variable domain reads GAGVSQSPRYKVTKRGQDVTLRCDPISSHATLYWYQQALGQGPEFLTYFNYEAQPDKSGLPSDRFSAERPEGSISTLTIQRTEQRDSAMYRCASSSISGLQETQYFGPGTRLLVL.

V is TRBV7-9 and J is TRBJ1-1; maybe TRBD1 (6 bases). This CDR3 has 13 amino acids. Germline assignment: CDR1 SEHNR and CDR2 FQNEAQ (reference sequence). V lost 0 bases, J lost 7 bases, and 9 bases lay in between. DNA for the CDR3: TGTGCCAGCAGCTTAGCGGGGGCGGGTGAAGCTTTCTTT. Translated: CASSLAGAGEAFF.

CDR3 nucleotide sequence: TGTGCCAGCTCACCATCAGCGGGGGGCCGGGAAGAGACCCAGTACTTC. Protein product: CASSPSAGGREETQYF. V and J are TRBV18 and TRBJ2-5, with 9 bases that match TRBD2. V was pared by 2 bases and J by 3 bases, with 7 bases of the junction left unmatched. This CDR3 is built from 16 residues. The germline gives CDR1 KGHSH, CDR2 LQKENI.

The chain couples TRBV19 to TRBJ1-1, with D hard to call. CDR1 is LNHDA, CDR2 SQIVND, per germline (reference sequence). The CDR3 covers 14 residues. V shed 5 bases and J shed 2 bases, with 12 bases lying between them. The CDR3 sequence: CASSQSSLNTEAFF. In DNA form, the CDR3 reads TGTGCCAGTAGTCAAAGTAGTCTTAACACTGAAGCTTTCTTT.

The count of this clone is one. The identical CDR3 is also encoded by other nucleotide sequences in the sample. The chain combines TRBV15 with TRBJ1-3; the D gene is possibly TRBD1 (6 bases). This CDR3 region has 15 residues. Trimming stripped 3 bases from V and 4 bases from J, with 13 bases between. CDR1 is LNHNV and CDR2 is YYDKDF in the germline V gene (reference sequence). The CDR3 spells CATSRDPGEGNTIYF. The DNA for the CDR3 is TGTGCCACCAGCAGGGATCCAGGGGAAGGAAACACCATATATTTT. Filled out from reference TRBV15 and TRBJ1-3, the complete variable domain reads DAMVIQNPRYQVTQFGKPVTLSCSQTLNHNVMYWYQQKSSQAPKLLFHYYDKDFNNEADTPDNFQSRRPNTSFCFLDIRSPGLGDTAMYLCATSRDPGEGNTIYFGEGSWLTVV.

The gene calls are TRBV7-8 and TRBJ1-4, with 9 bases aligning to TRBD1. Germline CDR1 and CDR2: SGHVS and FQNEAQ. V trimming: 8 bases; J trimming: 7 bases; junction bases outside the gene matches: 5. The CDR3 is 13 residues long. The CDR3 is CASSQGALEKLFF. Written as DNA, the CDR3 is TGTGCCAGCTCACAGGGGGCGCTTGAAAAACTGTTTTTT.

V usage is TRBV2 and J usage is TRBJ2-4, with a tentative D call TRBD2 (5 bases). V was shortened by 7 bases and J by 1 base, with 14 bases between the two germline ends. From germline, CDR1 is SNHLY and CDR2 FYNNEI. This CDR3 spans 15 amino acids. The CDR3 coding sequence is TGTGCCAGCATCATTAGTGGAGGCGCCAAAAACATTCAGTACTTC. This codes for CASIISGGAKNIQYF.

The V and J genes are TRBV7-2 and TRBJ2-1, with D unresolved. Trimming left V 5 bases short and J 4 bases short, with 9 bases between. Germline V gene sequence: CDR1 SGHTA, CDR2 FQGNSA. The length of the CDR3 is 13 residues. In nucleotides, the CDR3 is TGTGCCAGCAGCCGATCTACTTACAATGAGCAGTTCTTC. Translation gives CASSRSTYNEQFF. The full variable domain, rest sourced from reference TRBV7-2 and TRBJ2-1, is GAGVSQSPSNKVTEKGKDVELRCDPISGHTALYWYRQSLGQGLEFLIYFQGNSAPDKSGLPSDRFSAERTGGSVSTLTIQRTQQEDSAVYLCASSRSTYNEQFFGPGTRLTVL.

The chain joins TRBV27 to TRBJ1-2; 12 positions agree with TRBD1. The V and J ends lost 5 bases and 4 bases, in that order; junction bases with no gene match: 17. CDR1 and CDR2 from the germline V gene are MNHEY and SMNVEV (reference sequence). The CDR3 contains 19 residues. Here the CDR3 reads CASSAYYSGTGGGGYGYTF. The CDR3 coding sequence is TGTGCCAGCAGTGCCTACTATTCCGGGACAGGGGGCGGGGGCTATGGCTACACCTTC.

The rearrangement uses TRBV14 and TRBJ1-2; D perhaps matches TRBD1 (5 bases). CDR1 is SGHDN and CDR2 is FVKESK in the germline V gene. The CDR3 totals 15 residues. Trimming took 2 bases from V and 3 from J, leaving 13 bases between them. The CDR3 protein is CASSQSGGTDYGYTF. The CDR3 bases are TGTGCCAGCAGCCAATCCGGGGGAACGGACTATGGCTACACCTTC. Filled out from reference TRBV14 and TRBJ1-2, the complete variable domain reads EAGVTQFPSHSVIEKGQTVTLRCDPISGHDNLYWYRRVMGKEIKFLLHFVKESKQDESGMPNNRFLAERTGGTYSTLKVQPAELEDSGVYFCASSQSGGTDYGYTFGSGTRLTVV.

J is TRBJ1-3 and V is TRBV6-5; TRBD1 is a possible D gene (5 bases). Germline V gene data show CDR1 as MNHEY and CDR2 as SVGAGI. CDR3 length: 14 residues. V dropped 6 bases and J dropped 2 bases, with 11 bases sitting between them. CDR3 loop: CASRRPGAGNTIYF. CDR3 bases: TGTGCCAGCAGGCGACCGGGGGCTGGAAACACCATATATTTT.

CDR3 sequence reads: CASSDSPSGGGDTQYF. The DNA for the CDR3 is TGCGCCAGCAGCGACAGTCCTAGCGGGGGTGGAGATACGCAGTATTTT. The genes are TRBV5-1 and TRBJ2-3, with 10 bases that match TRBD2. CDR3 size: 16 residues. Per the germline V gene, CDR1 is SGHRS and CDR2 is YFSETQ. J gave up 5 bases and V 4 bases, and 10 bases lay outside the gene matches.

V is TRBV28 and J is TRBJ2-1; 11 nucleotides agree with TRBD2. The germline gives CDR1 MDHEN, CDR2 SYDVKM. CDR3 size: 15 residues. V trimming: 8 bases; J trimming: 2 bases; junction bases outside the gene matches: 5. The CDR3 DNA follows: TGTGCCAGCGGACTTAGCGGGAGGGCCTACAATGAGCAGTTCTTC. This codes for CASGLSGRAYNEQFF.

V and J are TRBV6-5 and TRBJ2-7, with D tentatively TRBD1 (5 bases). V was cut by 5 bases and J by 5 bases, with 16 bases left in between. The germline V gene has CDR1 MNHEY and CDR2 SVGAGI. This CDR3 region has 14 residues. The CDR3 nucleotides are TGTGCCAGCAGTCCTTGGTCAGGGTCGGACGAGCAGTACTTC. This codes for CASSPWSGSDEQYF.

By share, this clone ranks as medium-sized. The V and J genes are TRBV27 and TRBJ1-1; 8 bases agree with TRBD1. The germline gives CDR1 MNHEY, CDR2 SMNVEV (reference sequence). Trimming at V came to 3 bases and at J to 7 bases, leaving 4 bases not matched to a gene. CDR3 length: 13 residues. The CDR3 is CASSFPGTGEAFF. The CDR3 DNA reads TGTGCCAGCAGTTTCCCCGGGACAGGTGAAGCTTTCTTT.

V usage is TRBV7-2 and J usage is TRBJ1-1, with a weak D call TRBD1 (6 bases). From germline, CDR1 is SGHTA and CDR2 FQGNSA. V lost 3 bases and J 6 bases, leaving 11 bases between the germline ends. The CDR3 has 13 amino acids. CDR3 sequence (DNA): TGTGCCAGCAGCTTTTCAAGGACAGCTGAAGCTTTCTTT. As protein: CASSFSRTAEAFF.

The rearrangement uses TRBV11-2 and TRBJ2-3, with D tentatively TRBD1 (6 bases). Looked up from germline, CDR1 is SGHAT and CDR2 is FQNNGV. V was cut by 5 bases and J by 5 bases, with 14 bases left in between. CDR3 length: 14 residues. CDR3 nucleotide sequence: TGTGCCAGCAGCACCAACAGGGAACGAGATACGCAGTATTTT. Encoded protein: CASSTNRERDTQYF. Filled out from reference TRBV11-2 and TRBJ2-3, the complete variable domain reads EAGVAQSPRYKIIEKRQSVAFWCNPISGHATLYWYQQILGQGPKLLIQFQNNGVVDDSQLPKDRFSAERLKGVDSTLKIQPAKLEDSAVYLCASSTNRERDTQYFGPGTRLTVL.

CDR3 DNA: TGTGCCAGCAGCTTAGTTCCCGGACAGGGGGTTCAGCCCCAGCATTTT. This encodes CASSLVPGQGVQPQHF. The gene calls are TRBV7-6 and TRBJ1-5, with 10 bases matching TRBD1. Germline-derived CDR1 and CDR2 are SGHVS and FNYEAQ. This CDR3 has 16 amino acids. J lost 6 bases, V lost 1 base, and 6 bases had no gene match.

The rearrangement links TRBV5-5 to TRBJ2-2; 7 bases align to TRBD1. CDR3 length: 15 residues. Unmatched junction bases numbered 7, after V lost 7 bases and J lost 1 base. Germline CDR1 SGHKS, CDR2 YYEKEE (reference sequence). This CDR3 is CASGWWTGNTGELFF. CDR3 nucleotides: TGTGCCAGCGGATGGTGGACAGGGAACACCGGGGAGCTGTTTTTT. The complete variable domain, with remaining parts taken from reference TRBV5-5 and TRBJ2-2, reads DAGVTQSPTHLIKTRGQQVTLRCSPISGHKSVSWYQQVLGQGPQFIFQYYEKEERGRGNFPDRFSARQFPNYSSELNVNALLLGDSALYLCASGWWTGNTGELFFGEGSRLTVL.

This chain links TRBV4-1 with TRBJ2-1; TRBD2 might be the D (6 bases). Germline-derived CDR1 and CDR2 are MGHRA and YSYEKL. The V gene lost 1 base and the J gene lost 6 bases, with 28 bases spanning the gap. CDR3 length equals 20 residues. The CDR3 DNA reads TGCGCCAGCAGCCAAGTTTGGGGGGTCCGGGGCGCGCTAGCCCTCAATGAGCAGTTCTTC. Amino acids: CASSQVWGVRGALALNEQFF.

The V and J genes are TRBV28 and TRBJ1-3; 8 nucleotides align to TRBD1. The germline V gene has CDR1 MDHEN and CDR2 SYDVKM. Trimming at V came to 0 bases and at J to 0 bases, leaving 7 bases not matched to a gene. The length of the CDR3 is 18 residues. In DNA, the CDR3 is TGTGCCAGCAGTTTATGGGGACAGGCACCCTTCTCTGGAAACACCATATATTTT. The encoded protein is CASSLWGQAPFSGNTIYF.

The CDR3 DNA reads as TGTGCCACCAAATTAGACTCGTATACGCAGTATTTT. Its protein product is CATKLDSYTQYF. The rearrangement uses TRBV19 and TRBJ2-3; unclear D gene. Germline CDR1 is LNHDA and CDR2 is SQIVND (reference sequence). The CDR3 runs to 12 residues. Trimming removed 10 bases from V and 7 bases from J, with 15 bases in between.

The chain couples TRBV9 to TRBJ1-1, with D tentatively TRBD1 (5 bases). Germline lookup yields CDR1 SGDLS and CDR2 YYNGEE. Trimming left V 0 bases short and J 3 bases short, with 9 bases between. The CDR3 loop spans 14 amino acids. The CDR3: CASSVAGWDTEAFF. CDR3 in DNA: TGTGCCAGCAGCGTAGCAGGGTGGGACACTGAAGCTTTCTTT. The whole variable domain, filled in from reference TRBV9 and TRBJ1-1, reads DSGVTQTPKHLITATGQRVTLRCSPRSGDLSVYWYQQSLDQGLQFLIQYYNGEERAKGNILERFSAQQFPDLHSELNLSSLELGDSALYFCASSVAGWDTEAFFGQGTRLTVV.